This TCR beta chain was retrieved from a study of T cell responses to AZD1222 COVID-19 vaccine. Overall study results and limits: In all cases, repertoires were sampled only after the peak T cell response. The number of AZD1222 recipients seropositive at baseline was only five to seven. Spike-specific TCR breadth and depth both grew after two AZD1222 doses.

The repertoire was sequenced with immunoSEQ multiplex PCR; TCRdb's copy has only in-frame clones and lacks some. Among roughly 160,000 clones listed, 88% were seen once. This CDR3 has 16 residues. The V gene end was trimmed by 6 bases and the J gene end by 5 bases; junction bases not matched to a gene: 9. Germline CDR1 reads SGHAT; CDR2 reads FQNNGV. Comment on this clone: The antigen remains undetermined.

Pooled together were second doses at about 4 or about 12 weeks. The chain couples TRBV11-2 to TRBJ2-1, with 11 bases aligning to TRBD2. This specimen was peripheral blood, taken 28 days after the second AZD1222 dose. The receptor was isolated from an adult who received the AZD1222 COVID-19 vaccine. CDR3 coding DNA: TGTGCCAGCAGTCCTCTAGCGGGGGGCGTCGACAATGAGCAGTTCTTC. Translated, it gives CASSPLAGGVDNEQFF.